Each of the 25 T cell receptor beta chains below was sequenced from the same sample in a study of CD8+ T cells in alopecia areata. Treatment denoted: oral pan-JAK inhibitor, 5-10 mg twice daily. Extracted from the samples, RNA was reverse transcribed into cDNA to serve as the sequencing template. Data came from immunoSEQ multiplex PCR; TCRdb stores just in-frame clones and leaves some out. This table holds about 200,000 clones, roughly 60% found once. The material was CD4+ T cells sorted from blood, obtained at week 24, from a patient treated with tofacitinib. These TCRs come from a human donor with alopecia areata.

The sample holds a few counts of this clone. This chain links TRBV7-2 with TRBJ1-1, with D hard to call. The CDR3 is made up of 11 amino acids. CDR1 and CDR2 from the germline V gene are SGHTA and FQGNSA. V gave up 4 bases and J gave up 8 bases, with 8 bases separating them. The CDR3 spells CASSSGLEAFF. As DNA, the CDR3 is TGTGCCAGCAGCTCCGGACTCGAAGCTTTCTTT.

The chain links TRBV15 to TRBJ2-3; D unresolved. Trimming removed 5 bases from V and 7 bases from J, with 7 bases in between. The CDR3 runs 11 residues. The germline gives CDR1 LNHNV, CDR2 YYDKDF (reference sequence). The CDR3 DNA sequence: TGTGCCACCAGCTTCCGGCATACGCAGTATTTT. Translated, it gives CATSFRHTQYF.

The J gene is TRBJ2-5, the V gene TRBV6-4; no definite D call. V was trimmed by 10 bases and J by 7 bases, leaving 22 bases between them. The germline gives CDR1 MRHNA, CDR2 SNTAGT. The CDR3 covers 14 residues. The CDR3 spells CATLEPPSCGTQYF. DNA of the CDR3: TGTGCCACCCTCGAACCTCCATCTTGCGGGACCCAGTACTTC.

This chain joins TRBV4-3 and TRBJ2-1, with 9 bases fitting TRBD1. Germline CDR1 is LGHNA and CDR2 is YSLEER. This CDR3 region has 15 residues. The V and J ends lost 1 base and 6 bases, in that order; junction bases with no gene match: 4. The CDR3 nucleotides are TGCGCCAGCAGCCAAGGGACAGGGGAAGGCAATGAGCAGTTCTTC. Protein sequence: CASSQGTGEGNEQFF.

The chain employs TRBV10-3 and TRBJ1-2; D remains unclear. The CDR3 runs to 14 residues. V lost 8 bases to trimming and J lost 4 bases, with 17 bases between them. Germline CDR1 is ENHRY and CDR2 is SYGVKD. The CDR3 spells CAIQKLDGGYGYTF. DNA for the CDR3: TGTGCCATCCAAAAGCTGGACGGCGGCTATGGCTACACCTTC.

This sequence joins TRBV7-2 and TRBJ1-1; 8 nucleotides match TRBD1. This CDR3 contains 15 residues. Germline-derived CDR1 and CDR2 are SGHTA and FQGNSA. The ends lost 5 bases at V and 3 bases at J; junction bases unmatched: 8. The CDR3 is CASSAETGADTEAFF. DNA of the CDR3: TGTGCCAGCAGCGCCGAGACAGGGGCGGACACTGAAGCTTTCTTT.

This chain connects TRBV7-2 to TRBJ2-5, with 12 bases identical to TRBD2. The CDR3 loop spans 15 amino acids. The V and J ends lost 5 bases and 7 bases, in that order; junction bases with no gene match: 8. Germline V gene data show CDR1 as SGHTA and CDR2 as FQGNSA. DNA for the CDR3: TGTGCCAGCAGCCCTAGCGGGGGGGCCCTCGGGACCCAGTACTTC. Protein: CASSPSGGALGTQYF.

The chain employs TRBV27 and TRBJ1-2; D unresolved. Germline CDR1 and CDR2: MNHEY and SMNVEV (reference sequence). This CDR3 spans 14 amino acids. Trimming pared 3 bases from V and 6 bases from J, leaving 14 bases between. CDR3 amino acids: CASSFRANRDGYTF. The CDR3 region has the DNA TGTGCCAGCAGTTTCCGGGCCAACCGAGATGGCTACACCTTC.

The chain joins TRBV30 to TRBJ2-7, with 9 bases fitting TRBD1. Germline values: CDR1 GTSNPN, CDR2 SVGIG (reference sequence). The V segment lost 2 bases and the J segment 0 bases; nucleotides outside the gene matches: 5. The CDR3 runs to 15 residues. CDR3 sequence reads: CAWSKRDRASYEQYF. CDR3 nucleotides: TGTGCCTGGAGTAAACGGGACAGGGCCTCCTACGAGCAGTACTTC.

V is TRBV7-2 and J is TRBJ2-1, with D possibly matching TRBD2 (6 bases). In germline, CDR1 is SGHTA, CDR2 FQGNSA. The V end was cut by 5 bases, the J end by 7 bases, with 18 bases between. There are 15 residues in the CDR3. CDR3 sequence reads: CASSKTPGLQNEQFF. The CDR3 nucleotides are TGTGCCAGCAGCAAAACCCCGGGACTGCAAAATGAGCAGTTCTTC.

The chain carries TRBV6-5 and TRBJ1-2; tentatively, D is TRBD1 (6 bases). The V end was cut by 2 bases, the J end by 3 bases, with 10 bases between. Germline values: CDR1 MNHEY, CDR2 SVGAGI. The CDR3 has 14 residues. The CDR3 DNA reads TGTGCCAGCAGTTACGTCAGGGGTGACTATGGCTACACCTTC. As protein: CASSYVRGDYGYTF.

This clone was found a few times. The chain has TRBV2 and TRBJ2-1; 10 bases are shared with TRBD1. The germline gives CDR1 SNHLY, CDR2 FYNNEI. The CDR3 is 16 amino acids. V was pared by 6 bases and J by 4 bases, with 9 bases of the junction left unmatched. The CDR3 sequence: CASRAPGQGRYNEQFF. CDR3 coding DNA: TGTGCCAGCAGAGCACCGGGACAGGGGCGATACAATGAGCAGTTCTTC.

The V call is TRBV11-2, the J call TRBJ2-1, with D perhaps matching TRBD1 (6 bases). Germline CDR1 reads SGHAT; CDR2 reads FQNNGV. V was shortened by 5 bases and J by 3 bases, with 17 bases between the two germline ends. The CDR3 loop spans 16 amino acids. The CDR3 region is CASSQRAGTFYNEQFF. The CDR3, as DNA: TGTGCCAGCAGCCAACGAGCCGGGACATTCTACAATGAGCAGTTCTTC. Complete variable domain (other parts from reference TRBV11-2 and TRBJ2-1): EAGVAQSPRYKIIEKRQSVAFWCNPISGHATLYWYQQILGQGPKLLIQFQNNGVVDDSQLPKDRFSAERLKGVDSTLKIQPAKLEDSAVYLCASSQRAGTFYNEQFFGPGTRLTVL.

The rearrangement uses TRBV7-2 and TRBJ2-2; D is ambiguous. V lost 0 bases and J lost 1, with 3 bases in between. Germline CDR1 is SGHTA and CDR2 is FQGNSA. The CDR3 has 14 amino acids. The DNA of the CDR3 is TGTGCCAGCAGCTTAGCACGGAACACCGGGGAGCTGTTTTTT. Protein: CASSLARNTGELFF.

This clone was seen a handful of times. The CDR3 DNA is TGTGCCAGCAGTGGGGACAGCAGAAATGGCTACACCTTC. Protein: CASSGDSRNGYTF. V usage is TRBV2 and J usage is TRBJ1-2, with TRBD1 matching over 7 bases. V shed 4 bases, J shed 6 bases, and the junction held 5 bases outside the gene matches. CDR3 length: 13 amino acids. CDR1 and CDR2 (germline): SNHLY, FYNNEI.

The chain combines TRBV30 with TRBJ1-4, with D possibly matching TRBD1 (5 bases). The CDR3 is made up of 12 amino acids. Germline V lookup: CDR1 GTSNPN, CDR2 SVGIG (reference sequence). Trimming shortened V by 3 bases and J by 5 bases, and 7 bases separated the two germline ends. CDR3 coding DNA: TGTGCCTGGAGGCGGGGGAATGAAAAACTGTTTTTT. Its translation: CAWRRGNEKLFF.

This clone has ten or more counts. V gene TRBV27 combines with J gene TRBJ2-7; D is ambiguous. V shed 5 bases and J shed 0 bases, with 8 bases lying between them. This CDR3 is built from 13 residues. Germline CDR1 MNHEY, CDR2 SMNVEV (reference sequence). The DNA of the CDR3 is TGTGCCAGCAGTCGCGCTAACTCCTACGAGCAGTACTTC. It translates to CASSRANSYEQYF.

In its sample, this clone was seen a few times. The V call is TRBV6-5, the J call TRBJ2-1, with 7 bases aligning to TRBD2. This CDR3 has 15 amino acids. With 6 bases clipped from V and 4 bases from J, the junction kept 9 bases outside the gene matches. Germline V gene sequence: CDR1 MNHEY, CDR2 SVGAGI. The CDR3 is CASRPRPSGYNEQFF. Here the CDR3 DNA reads TGTGCCAGCAGACCCCGGCCTAGCGGTTACAATGAGCAGTTCTTC.

CDR3 residues: CSVGRGTVNEKLFF. CDR3 DNA sequence: TGCAGCGTCGGCCGCGGGACGGTGAATGAAAAACTGTTTTTT. The V call is TRBV29-1, the J call TRBJ1-4, with D perhaps matching TRBD1 (5 bases). CDR1 is SQVTM, CDR2 ANQGSEA, per germline. Trimming cost V 6 bases and J 5 bases, with 16 bases left between them. CDR3 length equals 14 residues.

This clone has just one count. The same CDR3 also results from other DNA sequences found in this sample. In nucleotides, the CDR3 is TGTGCCTGGAGTGTACGGACCGGGGAGCTGTTTTTT. Amino acids: CAWSVRTGELFF. V usage is TRBV30 and J usage is TRBJ2-2; D gene unclear. V was trimmed by 0 bases and J by 5 bases, leaving 4 bases between them. The CDR3 has 12 residues. Germline V gives CDR1 GTSNPN, CDR2 SVGIG (reference sequence).

The chain employs TRBV25-1 and TRBJ2-5; 9 bases are shared with TRBD1. J gave up 5 bases and V 3 bases, and 7 bases lay outside the gene matches. Germline assignment: CDR1 MGHDK and CDR2 SYGVNS. The CDR3 spans 15 residues. The CDR3 loop is CASSDPGQGVETQYF. CDR3 DNA sequence: TGTGCCAGCAGTGACCCGGGACAGGGAGTGGAGACCCAGTACTTC.

The V call is TRBV29-1, the J call TRBJ2-5; possibly TRBD1 for D (6 bases). Trimming left V 4 bases short and J 0 bases short, with 15 bases between. The germline V gene has CDR1 SQVTM and CDR2 ANQGSEA. The CDR3 consists of 15 residues. The DNA for the CDR3 is TGCAGCGTTGTCGTGGGGGCAGGGTACCAAGAGACCCAGTACTTC. It is translated as CSVVVGAGYQETQYF.

This clone was seen a handful of times. The chain couples TRBV5-6 to TRBJ2-1; D remains unclear. CDR3 length equals 13 residues. The V gene lost 3 bases and the J gene lost 4 bases, with 8 bases spanning the gap. CDR1 is SGHDT and CDR2 is YYEEEE in the germline V gene. CDR3: CASSSTHYNEQFF. The CDR3 DNA sequence: TGTGCCAGCAGCTCGACACATTACAATGAGCAGTTCTTC.

In this sample, this clone turned up a few times. The genes are TRBV5-1 and TRBJ1-1; perhaps TRBD1 as D (5 bases). Per germline, CDR1 SGHRS and CDR2 YFSETQ. The CDR3 totals 13 residues. Trimming stripped 0 bases from V and 7 bases from J, with 10 bases between. The CDR3 reads CASSLGGVGEAFF. In DNA, the CDR3 is TGCGCCAGCAGCTTGGGAGGGGTCGGTGAAGCTTTCTTT.

This clone was observed a handful of times. V usage is TRBV29-1 and J usage is TRBJ1-2; no definite D call. Germline V gene lookup returns CDR1 SQVTM and CDR2 ANQGSEA. The CDR3 contains 11 residues. The germline V and J ends were trimmed by 4 bases and 4 bases, with 7 bases remaining between them. The chain's CDR3 is CSVVGAYGYTF. The CDR3 coding sequence is TGCAGCGTTGTGGGTGCCTATGGCTACACCTTC.